The present TCR beta chain was sequenced within a study of cytomegalovirus exposure and HLA in healthy donors (TCRdb year 2017). Regarding the study in general: According to an earlier analysis of several hundred of the donors, 150 million to 200 million T cells yielded 90 million to 140 million unique TCR beta sequences and about 280 Gb of sequence data. Alongside the repertoire data, information on donor age, sex, ethnicity and CMV serostatus was compiled. The study combined high-throughput TCR immunosequencing, statistical association of individual TCRs with disease status, and machine learning to predict cytomegalovirus infection status. Every discovery cohort repertoire had been produced on one sequencing platform. The number of donors typed differed by locus, with roughly 629-640 for A, B, C, DRB1 and DQB1, around 500 for DQA1, over 600 for DPA1, and around 430 for DPB1. Among some 400 genotyped donors of the cohort, an average of roughly 240,000 unique TCR beta nucleotide sequences were sequenced per donor, 15% to 20% of them non-productive. A later genetic analysis used genome-wide SNP genotypes for about three fifths of the 666 donors, treating that subset as a discovery cohort. Of the roughly 410 genotyped donors, approximately 81% were placed in the genetic ancestry cluster associated with self-reported Caucasian donors. The study used immunosequencing to profile the T cell repertoires of 670 or so subjects and linked those repertoires to cytomegalovirus serostatus. An early release that covered 500 to 800 HLA-typed donors contained about 290 gigabases of sequencing data and some 87 million unique TCR sequences. HLA typing covered class I and class II loci at four-digit resolution. To study patterns of TCR occurrence, a later analysis re-analyzed previously published TCR beta repertoires from around 670 donors and added high-resolution HLA genotyping. The aim of the study was to test whether cataloging public T cell receptors could identify signatures of past pathogen exposure. Rather than using new phenotypic data, the later analysis identified candidate immune exposures from TCR beta sequences and from how often those sequences occurred across donors. An earlier analysis of 587 of the donors used high-throughput TCR beta sequencing to judge whether each TCR beta V gene segment behaved as functional or pseudogenic. Besides the first cohort of 550 to 750 subjects, a separate validation cohort made up of 120 different subjects was used. Several DR-DQ haplotypes were treated as single units for association and clustering because of strong linkage in the cohort.

This clone has just one count. Its binding antigen is unknown. No base-level quality is on record; no much larger clone is a single base apart. Overall results and qualifications from the work: A cluster of highly shared sequence variants was judged likely to represent a technical artifact of the sequencing pipeline. A further reported finding was that TCR beta sequences accurately predicted the HLA-A and HLA-B alleles for most subjects in the first cohort. This cohort had only TCR beta chains sequenced, and the lack of alpha or paired-chain data limited which features could be detected. A total of fewer than 200 TCR beta chains were listed by the study as associated with cytomegalovirus. Compared with equally common non-associated chains, HLA-associated TCR beta chains in a later analysis were more clonally expanded and had lower generation probabilities. Linkage disequilibrium might explain the correlated functional status among segregating V segments, but an unknown experimental factor could not be ruled out. HLA typing was unavailable for some donors at each locus, so association tests used only the typed subset. A few of the identified cytomegalovirus-associated TCR beta chains were confirmed in vitro to be specific for cytomegalovirus antigens. The 87-base-pair reads could not distinguish some IMGT-functional V segments, including TRBV6-2 and TRBV6-3, so those segments were excluded. Strong co-occurrence of HLA alleles, especially DR and DQ, made assigning TCR associations to individual alleles difficult. A later analysis associated 15,000 or so TCR beta sequences with specific HLA alleles at a false discovery rate of 0.05. Most TCR sequences were seen in very few donors, while some public TCRs were found in many individuals. Because counts were too low, roughly 16 rarely observed V segments, including chromosome 9 orphons, were excluded from the earlier analysis of roughly 580 of the donors. In a later analysis, the rate of TCR association differed among HLA loci, with DRB1 alleles having the most associated TCRs and HLA-C alleles having the fewest. The presence/absence analyses assumed that sequencing depth was roughly uniform across donors, and that assumption may not be true. It was suggested by the authors that the approach could potentially be generalized to other disease states and immunological phenotypes. In both the original and validation cohorts, the classifier was reported to diagnose cytomegalovirus status with high specificity and sensitivity. According to a later genetic analysis, donors in an Asian-associated ancestry cluster had fewer N-insertions in productive TCRs than the roughly 670-donor mean. According to a later analysis, parvovirus B19, influenza, CMV and Epstein-Barr virus appeared linked to several top co-occurrence clusters. An association between a missense DCLRE1C variant and V-gene and J-gene trimming of TCR beta chains was found in a later genetic analysis and replicated in an independent cohort. Broadly in line with IMGT annotations, most TCR beta V segments showed up in productive rearrangements about 90% or about 30% of the time in an earlier analysis of several hundred of the donors. A later analysis found that most CMV-associated TCR beta chains appeared HLA-restricted, with HLA associations seemingly driven largely by CMV exposure. The only immune exposure information available for the cohort was CMV serostatus.

Receptor amplification or capture employed the immunoSEQ multiplex PCR assay. The multiplex PCR relied on a mix of 60 forward primers for TCR Vbeta segments and 13 reverse primers for TCR Jbeta segments. The CDR3 region of rearranged TCR beta genes was amplified from genomic DNA by a multiplex PCR assay. Amplified TCR beta libraries were sequenced as 87-base-pair reads on the Illumina HiSeq System. As for the authors' bioinformatics: In a later analysis, 80 million or so unique TCR beta chains were counted across the 500 to 700 repertoires, and some 10 million of these chains were shared by at least two donors. Raw reads were error-corrected and collapsed into unique sequences with a nearest-neighbor algorithm that merged closely related sequences to remove PCR and sequencing errors. V, D and J gene segments were assigned by aligning CDR3 sequences to IMGT reference sequences. For a sequence to be retained, at least a six-nucleotide match to both a V gene segment and a J gene segment was required. Rearrangements were classified as productive when the CDR3 lacked stop codons and remained in frame with V and J, and all other rearrangements were classified as non-productive. Following IMGT convention, CDR3 was defined as the stretch from the second conserved V-encoded cysteine up to the conserved J-encoded phenylalanine. Sequences without an unambiguous match to a single V gene segment were excluded from the earlier analysis of about 600 of the donors. An earlier analysis of 500 to 600 of the donors classified V segments as functional when productive rearrangements were above 56.7% and as segregating when the standard deviation between donors was above 5%. A statistical classification framework was built to diagnose cytomegalovirus status from the catalog of TCR beta chain sequences. A later analysis assigned V and J genes by comparing TCR nucleotide sequences with IMGT/GENE-DB human TR gene sequences. A later analysis assigned CDR3 sequences and most-parsimonious VDJ recombination scenarios with the TCRdist pipeline. In a later analysis, each TCR beta chain was defined by its CDR3 amino acid sequence together with its V-gene family, and reads without a unique V-gene family were excluded. In a later analysis, approximately 640 highly shared, low-generation-probability nucleotide sequences were removed to address suspected cross-contamination and a sequencing artifact. A later analysis calculated a clonal expansion index for each public chain from normalized within-repertoire ranks of inferred template counts. Generation probabilities in a later analysis came from a VDJ recombination model fitted to out-of-frame rearrangements, and those results were checked against IGoR. In a later analysis, hypergeometric tests were used to score TCR-TCR, TCR-HLA and TCR-CMV co-occurrence, with a repertoire-size bias correction applied to TCR pairs. False discovery rates were estimated in a later analysis by permuting HLA or CMV assignments 20 times. A later analysis grouped co-occurring TCRs with DBSCAN, adding TCRdist sequence similarity when clustering within HLA-allele-positive subsets. Repertoires with fewer than 30,000 or more than 120,000 public chains, plus five repertoires with anomalous nucleotide sharing, were excluded from co-occurrence clustering. Held by TCRdb, this immuneACCESS table contains in-frame sequences only and omits some clones. Under half of the omission traces to an unresolved V gene where checked; the cause of the rest is unknown. V and J calls and clone size are given by that table; D and trimming were obtained from the DNA. Recorded for this sample are around 180,000 clones; around 87% of them occurred a single time. In total, the top ten clones hold 1.5% to 2% of the sample.

The cohort was made up of approximately 670 healthy bone marrow donors. At the time of sampling, all cohort members were nominally healthy, though unrecorded immune exposures were likely present. The donor tested CMV seronegative and was one of the 352 seronegative cohort members. Every donor gave a peripheral blood sample, and the peripheral blood mononuclear cells from that sample were used for TCR beta sequencing. Genomic DNA extraction from the blood cell samples was performed with the Qiagen DNeasy Blood Extraction Kit. Trimming accounts for 3 bases at V and 1 base at J, while the number of junction bases matched to no gene is 3. CDR1 and CDR2, looked up from the germline V gene, are SGDLS and YYNGEE. The CDR3 sequence holds 15 residues, the cysteine and phenylalanine included. The kept DNA is CDR3 alone, 45 bases in frame from the first base.

In this chain, TRBV9 is recombined with TRBJ2-2, with 7 bases in between that match TRBD1. Sequenced input: PBMCs. The sequence came from a woman between 18 and 29 years old in good health and CMV-seronegative. The CDR3 reads as follows: CASSAGTENTGELFF. The DNA sequence is TGTGCCAGCAGCGCCGGGACAGAGAACACCGGGGAGCTGTTTTTT.